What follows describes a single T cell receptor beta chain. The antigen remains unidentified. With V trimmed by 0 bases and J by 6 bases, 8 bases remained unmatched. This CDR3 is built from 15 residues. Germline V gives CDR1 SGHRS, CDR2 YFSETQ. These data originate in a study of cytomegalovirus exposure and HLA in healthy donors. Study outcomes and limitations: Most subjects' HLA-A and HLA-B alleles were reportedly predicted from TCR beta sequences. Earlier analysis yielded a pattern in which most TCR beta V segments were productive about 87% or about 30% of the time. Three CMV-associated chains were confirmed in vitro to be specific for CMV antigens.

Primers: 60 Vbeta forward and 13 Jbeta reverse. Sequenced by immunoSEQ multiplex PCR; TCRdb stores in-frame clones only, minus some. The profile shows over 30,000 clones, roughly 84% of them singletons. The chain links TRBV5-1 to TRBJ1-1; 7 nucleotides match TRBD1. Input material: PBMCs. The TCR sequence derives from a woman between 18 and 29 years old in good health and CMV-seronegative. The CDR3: CASSLAGGQGAEAFF. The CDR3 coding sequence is TGCGCCAGCAGCTTGGCGGGTGGGCAGGGGGCTGAAGCTTTCTTT.